This is a list of T cell receptor beta chains from one sample in a study of cytomegalovirus exposure and HLA in healthy donors. Repertoires were generated with immunoSEQ multiplex PCR, while TCRdb's copy carries only in-frame clones and drops some. The table has over 150,000 clones, 70% to 85% seen once. Sequencing was performed on PBMCs. These receptors originate from a woman between 25 and 40 years old in good health and CMV-seropositive. Each CDR3 is given with its conserved first and last residue. The D gene is left open where the match is weak. Some rows have no size entry. The others give once, few or many, or a class for an expanded clone.

CDR3 DNA: TGTGCCAGCAGTACTTATGACAGGTCCTACGAGCAGTACTTC; CDR3 protein: CASSTYDRSYEQYF; D gene: -; J gene: TRBJ2-7; clone size: -; V gene: TRBV27
CDR3 DNA: TGCGCCAGCAGCTTAGGAACAGGCGGCTTTTACGAGCAGTACTTC; CDR3 protein: CASSLGTGGFYEQYF; D gene: -; J gene: TRBJ2-7; clone size: -; V gene: TRBV5-1
CDR3 DNA: TGTGCCAGCAGTTTCCCGGGTCTGCGCAGTAAGAGCAATCAGCCCCAGCATTTT; CDR3 protein: CASSFPGLRSKSNQPQHF; D gene: -; J gene: TRBJ1-5; clone size: -; V gene: TRBV6-8
CDR3 DNA: TGTGCCAGCAGCGGCGGGGGGTTGACCGGGGAGCTGTTTTTT; CDR3 protein: CASSGGGLTGELFF; D gene: TRBD2; J gene: TRBJ2-2; clone size: once; V gene: TRBV9
CDR3 DNA: TGTGCCAGCAGCTTAGCCACAGGACCCCTTGAAGCTTTCTTT; CDR3 protein: CASSLATGPLEAFF; D gene: -; J gene: TRBJ1-1; clone size: once; V gene: TRBV7-8
CDR3 DNA: TGTGCCAGCAGCCGCAAAGGGACAGGGGAGGATCAGCCCCAGCATTTT; CDR3 protein: CASSRKGTGEDQPQHF; D gene: TRBD1; J gene: TRBJ1-5; clone size: -; V gene: TRBV7-9
CDR3 DNA: TGTGCCAGCAGGGGAGGCTACGAGCAGTACTTC; CDR3 protein: CASRGGYEQYF; D gene: -; J gene: TRBJ2-7; clone size: few; V gene: TRBV2
CDR3 DNA: TGTGCCAGTAGTATAGCGGCGGGAGTGGATTACGAGCAGTACTTC; CDR3 protein: CASSIAAGVDYEQYF; D gene: TRBD2; J gene: TRBJ2-7; clone size: -; V gene: TRBV19
CDR3 DNA: TGCGCCAGCAGCCCGGAGGGGACAGGGGGCGTCTACGAGCAGTACTTC; CDR3 protein: CASSPEGTGGVYEQYF; D gene: TRBD1; J gene: TRBJ2-7; clone size: few; V gene: TRBV5-1
CDR3 DNA: TGTGCCAGCAGCTTAGCCCAGATGAACACTGAAGCTTTCTTT; CDR3 protein: CASSLAQMNTEAFF; D gene: -; J gene: TRBJ1-1; clone size: -; V gene: TRBV7-9
CDR3 DNA: TGCGCCAGCAGCTTGGTGGGGGGGGCGGGAGACCTCTCTGGGGCCAACGTCCTGACTTTC; CDR3 protein: CASSLVGGAGDLSGANVLTF; D gene: -; J gene: TRBJ2-6; clone size: -; V gene: TRBV5-1
CDR3 DNA: TGTGCCAGCAGCCAATTGACAGGGGGCCCCGAAGAGACCCAGTACTTC; CDR3 protein: CASSQLTGGPEETQYF; D gene: TRBD1; J gene: TRBJ2-5; clone size: few; V gene: TRBV7-7
CDR3 DNA: TGTGCCTGGAGGGGAGCGGGAGATTCGAATGAGCAGTTCTTC; CDR3 protein: CAWRGAGDSNEQFF; D gene: TRBD2; J gene: TRBJ2-1; clone size: once; V gene: TRBV30
CDR3 DNA: TGTGCCAGCAGCCCCCAGGGGACAGTTTCATGGGAGCAGTACTTC; CDR3 protein: CASSPQGTVSWEQYF; D gene: TRBD1; J gene: TRBJ2-7; clone size: -; V gene: TRBV7-9
CDR3 DNA: TGTGCCACCATGGGCAGGGAAGGCGAGCAGTACTTC; CDR3 protein: CATMGREGEQYF; D gene: -; J gene: TRBJ2-7; clone size: -; V gene: TRBV4-2
CDR3 DNA: TGTGCCAGCAGCTACCCACTAGTCCAAGAGACCCAGTACTTC; CDR3 protein: CASSYPLVQETQYF; D gene: -; J gene: TRBJ2-5; clone size: -; V gene: TRBV13
CDR3 DNA: TGTGCCAGCAGCCCTCCCTACAATGAGCAGTTCTTC; CDR3 protein: CASSPPYNEQFF; D gene: -; J gene: TRBJ2-1; clone size: -; V gene: TRBV28
CDR3 DNA: TGTGCCAGCAGCCTTTGGACAACTAACTATGGCTACACCTTC; CDR3 protein: CASSLWTTNYGYTF; D gene: -; J gene: TRBJ1-2; clone size: -; V gene: TRBV5-4
CDR3 DNA: TGTGCCAGCAGTTACTCCGGCGGGAACTACGAGCAGTACTTC; CDR3 protein: CASSYSGGNYEQYF; D gene: -; J gene: TRBJ2-7; clone size: -; V gene: TRBV6-5
CDR3 DNA: TGTGCCAGCAGCTCTAGCGGGAGGGCCGACAATGAGCAGTTCTTC; CDR3 protein: CASSSSGRADNEQFF; D gene: TRBD2; J gene: TRBJ2-1; clone size: once; V gene: TRBV11-1
CDR3 DNA: TGTGCCAGCAGTAGGACAGGGGACCAGCCCCAGCATTTT; CDR3 protein: CASSRTGDQPQHF; D gene: TRBD1; J gene: TRBJ1-5; clone size: -; V gene: TRBV2
CDR3 DNA: TGTGCCAGCAGCTTACCCAGCTCTGGGGCCAACGTCCTGACTTTC; CDR3 protein: CASSLPSSGANVLTF; D gene: -; J gene: TRBJ2-6; clone size: -; V gene: TRBV7-9
CDR3 DNA: TGTGCCAGCAGCTTAAGGTCAGGGGGCTACACCTTC; CDR3 protein: CASSLRSGGYTF; D gene: -; J gene: TRBJ1-2; clone size: -; V gene: TRBV7-9
CDR3 DNA: TGTGCCAGCAGCCCGGCCTCCTCAGACAGAGCTAACTATGGCTACACCTTC; CDR3 protein: CASSPASSDRANYGYTF; D gene: -; J gene: TRBJ1-2; clone size: few; V gene: TRBV4-2
CDR3 DNA: TGTGCCAGTAGAAATCGGGGGGCTTATGGCTACACCTTC; CDR3 protein: CASRNRGAYGYTF; D gene: -; J gene: TRBJ1-2; clone size: -; V gene: TRBV19
CDR3 DNA: TGCAGTGCCGAGAGGGCCTACGAGCAGTACTTC; CDR3 protein: CSAERAYEQYF; D gene: -; J gene: TRBJ2-7; clone size: -; V gene: TRBV20-1
CDR3 DNA: TGTGCCTGCCGACAAGTTCCTAACTATGGCTACACCTTC; CDR3 protein: CACRQVPNYGYTF; D gene: -; J gene: TRBJ1-2; clone size: -; V gene: TRBV30
CDR3 DNA: TGTGCCAGCAGTGGATCCTTTTCGGGAGGGCTGAACACCGGGGAGCTGTTTTTT; CDR3 protein: CASSGSFSGGLNTGELFF; D gene: TRBD2; J gene: TRBJ2-2; clone size: -; V gene: TRBV6-4
CDR3 DNA: TGTGCCAGCAGTGAGAGGATCGGGACAGGCCCATTT; CDR3 protein: CASSERIGTGPF; D gene: TRBD1; J gene: TRBJ2-3; clone size: -; V gene: TRBV6-1
CDR3 DNA: TGTGCCAGCAGTGCTCCTGCCCAGGGGGACGGTGAAAAACTGTTTTTT; CDR3 protein: CASSAPAQGDGEKLFF; D gene: TRBD1; J gene: TRBJ1-4; clone size: -; V gene: TRBV28
CDR3 DNA: TGTGCCTGGAGTGCGGGAGGCGTCACAGATACGCAGTATTTT; CDR3 protein: CAWSAGGVTDTQYF; D gene: TRBD2; J gene: TRBJ2-3; clone size: -; V gene: TRBV30
CDR3 DNA: TGTGCCAGTAGTATAGAGAGAGGGAGCACTGAAGCTTTCTTT; CDR3 protein: CASSIERGSTEAFF; D gene: -; J gene: TRBJ1-1; clone size: few; V gene: TRBV19
CDR3 DNA: TGTGCCAGCAGTAAACAGGGTCCCCCCTCCTACGAGCAGTACTTC; CDR3 protein: CASSKQGPPSYEQYF; D gene: -; J gene: TRBJ2-7; clone size: few; V gene: TRBV2
CDR3 DNA: TGTGCCAGCGACCCAGGGGGAGCCCTCAATGAGCAGTTCTTC; CDR3 protein: CASDPGGALNEQFF; D gene: TRBD1; J gene: TRBJ2-1; clone size: -; V gene: TRBV28
CDR3 DNA: TGTGCCAGCAGCTTAGGGACAGGCATGAACACTGAAGCTTTCTTT; CDR3 protein: CASSLGTGMNTEAFF; D gene: TRBD1; J gene: TRBJ1-1; clone size: -; V gene: TRBV11-2
CDR3 DNA: TGTGCCAGCAGCCTCCTCCGAGGACAGGGGGGGGAGATCTATGGCTACACCTTC; CDR3 protein: CASSLLRGQGGEIYGYTF; D gene: TRBD1; J gene: TRBJ1-2; clone size: -; V gene: TRBV5-4
CDR3 DNA: TGTGCCAGCTCACCGGGCCCAGGAGGGACAGATACGCAGTATTTT; CDR3 protein: CASSPGPGGTDTQYF; D gene: -; J gene: TRBJ2-3; clone size: few; V gene: TRBV18
CDR3 DNA: TGTGCCAGCAGTTCCCATCTGGGAGGACCCTACAATGAGCAGTTCTTC; CDR3 protein: CASSSHLGGPYNEQFF; D gene: -; J gene: TRBJ2-1; clone size: -; V gene: TRBV6-5
CDR3 DNA: TGTGCCAGTAGTATGGGCAGGGGCACTGAAGCTTTCTTT; CDR3 protein: CASSMGRGTEAFF; D gene: -; J gene: TRBJ1-1; clone size: once; V gene: TRBV19
CDR3 DNA: TGTGCCAGCAGTCCTAGTAGCGGGGGCTTTTACGAGCAGTACTTC; CDR3 protein: CASSPSSGGFYEQYF; D gene: TRBD2; J gene: TRBJ2-7; clone size: -; V gene: TRBV6-1
CDR3 DNA: TGCGCCAGCAGCTTGATGGTGGGGCTTGGAGAGCAGTACTTC; CDR3 protein: CASSLMVGLGEQYF; D gene: -; J gene: TRBJ2-7; clone size: -; V gene: TRBV5-1
CDR3 DNA: TGTGCCAGCAGTGACTCGGGACAGGGGGGAAACATTCAGTACTTC; CDR3 protein: CASSDSGQGGNIQYF; D gene: TRBD1; J gene: TRBJ2-4; clone size: -; V gene: TRBV6-4
CDR3 DNA: TGTGCCAGTAGGAGCCCGGGACAGGGTTACGAGCAGTACTTC; CDR3 protein: CASRSPGQGYEQYF; D gene: TRBD1; J gene: TRBJ2-7; clone size: -; V gene: TRBV19
CDR3 DNA: TGTGCCAGCAGTGAAAGTTTCGGGGACAGGGTCTATGGCTACACCTTC; CDR3 protein: CASSESFGDRVYGYTF; D gene: TRBD1; J gene: TRBJ1-2; clone size: -; V gene: TRBV6-1
CDR3 DNA: TGTGCCTGGAGTCCAGGACTAGCGGGAGACGTCGAGCAGTTCTTC; CDR3 protein: CAWSPGLAGDVEQFF; D gene: TRBD2; J gene: TRBJ2-1; clone size: few; V gene: TRBV30
CDR3 DNA: TGTGCCAGCAGCGCGACAGAGGTCCTGGAAAAACTGTTTTTT; CDR3 protein: CASSATEVLEKLFF; D gene: -; J gene: TRBJ1-4; clone size: -; V gene: TRBV7-9
CDR3 DNA: TGTGCCACCAGCGTTGGACTAGCGGGGTACCAAGAGACCCAGTACTTC; CDR3 protein: CATSVGLAGYQETQYF; D gene: TRBD2; J gene: TRBJ2-5; clone size: few; V gene: TRBV15
CDR3 DNA: TGTGCCAGCCTTCGTACAGGGAACTATGGCTACACCTTC; CDR3 protein: CASLRTGNYGYTF; D gene: -; J gene: TRBJ1-2; clone size: few; V gene: TRBV2
CDR3 DNA: TGTGCCAGCAGCCAACCCGACAGGGAGAACACTGAAGCTTTCTTT; CDR3 protein: CASSQPDRENTEAFF; D gene: TRBD1; J gene: TRBJ1-1; clone size: -; V gene: TRBV4-2
CDR3 DNA: TGCGCCAGCAGCCAAGAGCCAGCGGGAGGGCCGGTCCTCCCAGATACGCAGTATTTT; CDR3 protein: CASSQEPAGGPVLPDTQYF; D gene: TRBD2; J gene: TRBJ2-3; clone size: -; V gene: TRBV4-1
CDR3 DNA: TGTGCCAGCAGTCTAACTAGCGGCCACACAGATACGCAGTATTTT; CDR3 protein: CASSLTSGHTDTQYF; D gene: TRBD2; J gene: TRBJ2-3; clone size: -; V gene: TRBV7-2
CDR3 DNA: TGTGCCAGCAGTGTTGAAGGACAGGGTTCCCACGAGCAGTACTTC; CDR3 protein: CASSVEGQGSHEQYF; D gene: TRBD1; J gene: TRBJ2-7; clone size: -; V gene: TRBV2
CDR3 DNA: TGTGCCAGCAGCGGAGACAGGGGGCTTTACCAAGAGACCCAGTACTTC; CDR3 protein: CASSGDRGLYQETQYF; D gene: TRBD1; J gene: TRBJ2-5; clone size: -; V gene: TRBV9
CDR3 DNA: TGTGCCAGCAGCTTGGGGGCAGGGGAATTCGAGCAGTACTTC; CDR3 protein: CASSLGAGEFEQYF; D gene: -; J gene: TRBJ2-7; clone size: -; V gene: TRBV5-6